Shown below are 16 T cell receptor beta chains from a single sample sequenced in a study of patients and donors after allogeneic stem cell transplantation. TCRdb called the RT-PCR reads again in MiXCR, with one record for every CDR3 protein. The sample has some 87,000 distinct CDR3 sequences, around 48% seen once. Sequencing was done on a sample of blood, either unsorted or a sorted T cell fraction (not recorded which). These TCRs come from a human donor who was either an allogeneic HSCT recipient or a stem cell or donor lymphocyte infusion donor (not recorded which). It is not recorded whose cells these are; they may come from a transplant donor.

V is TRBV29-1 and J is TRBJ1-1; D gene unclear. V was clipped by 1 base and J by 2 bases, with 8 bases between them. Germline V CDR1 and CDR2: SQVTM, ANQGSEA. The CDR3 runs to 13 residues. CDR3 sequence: CSVEGSTNTEAFF. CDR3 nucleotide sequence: TGCAGCGTTGAAGGATCAACCAACACTGAAGCTTTCTTT.

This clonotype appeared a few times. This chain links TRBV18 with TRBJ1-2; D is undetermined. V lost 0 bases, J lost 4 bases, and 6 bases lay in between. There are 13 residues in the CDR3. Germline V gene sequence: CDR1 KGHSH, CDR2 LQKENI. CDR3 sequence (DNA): TGTGCCAGCTCACCACCGGGTTCCTATGGCTACACCTTC. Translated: CASSPPGSYGYTF.

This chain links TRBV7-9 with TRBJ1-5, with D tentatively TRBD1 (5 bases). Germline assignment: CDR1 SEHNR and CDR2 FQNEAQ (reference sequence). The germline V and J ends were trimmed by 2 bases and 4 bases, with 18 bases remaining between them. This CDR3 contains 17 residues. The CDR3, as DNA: TGTGCCAGCAGCTTATGGCCTAGGGTTGGGGCAAATCAGCCCCAGCATTTT. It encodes CASSLWPRVGANQPQHF.

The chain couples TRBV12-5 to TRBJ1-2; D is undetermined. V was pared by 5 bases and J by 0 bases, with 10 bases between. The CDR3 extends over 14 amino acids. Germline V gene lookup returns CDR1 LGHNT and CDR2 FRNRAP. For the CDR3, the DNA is TGTGCTAGTGGTGGACCGAGTACTAACTATGGCTACACCTTC. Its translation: CASGGPSTNYGYTF.

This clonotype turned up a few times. The CDR3 here is CASSLGDFGNTIYF. The CDR3 DNA sequence: TGTGCCAGCAGCTTAGGGGACTTTGGAAACACCATATATTTT. The chain links TRBV7-6 to TRBJ1-3; maybe TRBD1 (5 bases). V was cut by 1 base and J by 3 bases, with 7 bases left in between. The CDR3 totals 14 residues. Per the germline V gene, CDR1 is SGHVS and CDR2 is FNYEAQ.

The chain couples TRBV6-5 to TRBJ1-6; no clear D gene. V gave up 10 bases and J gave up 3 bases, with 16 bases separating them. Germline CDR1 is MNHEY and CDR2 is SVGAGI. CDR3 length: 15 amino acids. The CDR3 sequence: CAIRTGEGYNSPLHF. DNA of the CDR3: TGTGCCATCCGGACTGGGGAGGGCTATAATTCACCCCTCCACTTT.

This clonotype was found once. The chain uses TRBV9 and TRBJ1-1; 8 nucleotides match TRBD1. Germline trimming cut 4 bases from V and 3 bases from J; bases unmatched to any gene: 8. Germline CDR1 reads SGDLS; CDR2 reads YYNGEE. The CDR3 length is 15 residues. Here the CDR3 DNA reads TGTGCCAGCAGCCCTAGACAGGGGCGGGACACTGAAGCTTTCTTT. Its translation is CASSPRQGRDTEAFF.

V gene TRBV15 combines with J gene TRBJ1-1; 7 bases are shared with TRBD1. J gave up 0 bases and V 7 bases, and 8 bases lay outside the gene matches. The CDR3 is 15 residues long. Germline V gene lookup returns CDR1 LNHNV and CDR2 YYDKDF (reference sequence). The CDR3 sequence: CATTPTGTMNTEAFF. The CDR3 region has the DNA TGTGCCACCACCCCGACAGGGACGATGAACACTGAAGCTTTCTTT.

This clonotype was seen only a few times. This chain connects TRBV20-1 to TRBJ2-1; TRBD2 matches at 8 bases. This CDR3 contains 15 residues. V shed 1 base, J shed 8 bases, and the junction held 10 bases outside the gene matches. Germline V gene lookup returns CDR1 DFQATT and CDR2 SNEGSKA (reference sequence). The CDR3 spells CSARVEAGASHEQFF. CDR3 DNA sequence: TGCAGTGCTAGAGTTGAAGCGGGAGCAAGCCATGAGCAGTTCTTC.

CDR3 sequence: CASSSQGARQPQHF. The CDR3 DNA sequence: TGTGCCAGCAGCTCTCAGGGGGCGAGACAGCCCCAGCATTTT. The V and J genes are TRBV7-9 and TRBJ1-5; TRBD1 matches at 8 bases. With 4 bases clipped from V and 7 bases from J, the junction kept 6 bases outside the gene matches. This CDR3 is built from 14 residues. Germline V gene data show CDR1 as SEHNR and CDR2 as FQNEAQ (reference sequence).

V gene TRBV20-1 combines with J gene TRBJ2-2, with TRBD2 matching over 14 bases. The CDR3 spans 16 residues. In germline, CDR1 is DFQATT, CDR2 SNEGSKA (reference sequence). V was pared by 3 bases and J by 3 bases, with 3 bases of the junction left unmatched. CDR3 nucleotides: TGCAGTGCTAGCACGGGACTAGCGGGAGACACCGGGGAGCTGTTTTTT. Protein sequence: CSASTGLAGDTGELFF.

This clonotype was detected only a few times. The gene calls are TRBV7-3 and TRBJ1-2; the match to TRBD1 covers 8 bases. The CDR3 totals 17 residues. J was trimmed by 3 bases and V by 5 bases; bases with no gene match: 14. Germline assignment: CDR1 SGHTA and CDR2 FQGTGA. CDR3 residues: CASSPTATGGGDYGYTF. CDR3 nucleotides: TGTGCCAGCAGCCCAACCGCCACAGGGGGTGGTGACTATGGCTACACCTTC.

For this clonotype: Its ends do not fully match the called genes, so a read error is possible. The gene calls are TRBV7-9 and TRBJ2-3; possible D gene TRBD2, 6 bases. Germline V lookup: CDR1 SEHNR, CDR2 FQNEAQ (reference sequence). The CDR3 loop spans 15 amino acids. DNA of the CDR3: TGTGCCAGCAGCTTGGAGGGAACAGTCACAGATACGCAGTACTTT. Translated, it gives CASSLEGTVTDTQYF. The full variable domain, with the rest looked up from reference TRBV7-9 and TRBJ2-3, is DTGVSQNPRHKITKRGQNVTFRCDPISEHNRLYWYRQTLGQGPEFLTYFQNEAQLEKSRLLSDRFSAERPKGSFSTLEIQRTEQGDSAMYLCASSLEGTVTDTQYFGPGTRLTVL.

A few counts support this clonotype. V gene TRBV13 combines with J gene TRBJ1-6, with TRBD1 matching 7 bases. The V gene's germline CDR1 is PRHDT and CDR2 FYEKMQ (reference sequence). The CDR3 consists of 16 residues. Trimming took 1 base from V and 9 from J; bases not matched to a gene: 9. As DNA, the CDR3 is TGTGCCAGCAGCTTAGTTCGAGGGGGCGCGGGTTCACCCCTCCACTTT. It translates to CASSLVRGGAGSPLHF.

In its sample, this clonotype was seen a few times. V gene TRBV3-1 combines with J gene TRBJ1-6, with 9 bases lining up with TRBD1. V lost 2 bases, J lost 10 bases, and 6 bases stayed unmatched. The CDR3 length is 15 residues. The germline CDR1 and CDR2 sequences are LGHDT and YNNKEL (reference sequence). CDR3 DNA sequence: TGTGCCAGCAGCCAACGGGACAGGGCCCACTCACCCCTCCACTTT. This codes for CASSQRDRAHSPLHF.

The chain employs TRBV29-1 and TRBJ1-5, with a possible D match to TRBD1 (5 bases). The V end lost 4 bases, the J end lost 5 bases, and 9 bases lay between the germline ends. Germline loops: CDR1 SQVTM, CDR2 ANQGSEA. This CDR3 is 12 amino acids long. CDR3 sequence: CSVADSYQPQHF. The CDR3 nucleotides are TGCAGCGTTGCAGACAGTTATCAGCCCCAGCATTTT. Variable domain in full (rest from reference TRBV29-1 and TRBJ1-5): SAVISQKPSRDICQRGTSLTIQCQVDSQVTMMFWYRQQPGQSLTLIATANQGSEATYESGFVIDKFPISRPNLTFSTLTVSNMSPEDSSIYLCSVADSYQPQHFGDGTRLSIL.